The 18 T cell receptor beta chains in this list originate from one sample, sequenced in a study of T-cell memory formation after mild COVID-19. From the 5' RACE reads, TCRdb called clonotypes with MiXCR, one entry per CDR3 protein. This sample has some 330,000 distinct CDR3 sequences, with roughly 21% found just once. What was sequenced was PBMCs or a T cell subset sorted from them (not recorded which). These receptors were obtained from an adult woman who had mild COVID-19 (a few samples of this study predate the infection). Cell type and time point are not known.

This clonotype was seen ten or more times. The chain joins TRBV7-3 to TRBJ2-5; TRBD2 matches 9 bases. The CDR3 totals 13 residues. V dropped 5 bases and J dropped 10; count of bases not matched to a gene: 8. Germline V CDR1 and CDR2: SGHTA, FQGTGA. The chain's CDR3 is CASSVLAGSGQYF. For the CDR3, the DNA is TGTGCCAGCAGCGTGCTAGCGGGGTCGGGCCAGTACTTC. The full variable domain, rest sourced from reference TRBV7-3 and TRBJ2-5, is GAGVSQTPSNKVTEKGKYVELRCDPISGHTALYWYRQSLGQGPEFLIYFQGTGAADDSGLPNDRFFAVRPEGSVSTLKIQRTERGDSAVYLCASSVLAGSGQYFGPGTRLLVL.

In this sample, this clonotype turned up a few times. This CDR3 reads CSARDRRGATNEKLFF. CDR3 DNA sequence: TGCAGTGCTAGAGATCGACGTGGGGCGACTAATGAAAAACTGTTTTTT. The J gene is TRBJ1-4, the V gene TRBV20-1; maybe TRBD1 (5 bases). Germline V CDR1 and CDR2: DFQATT, SNEGSKA (reference sequence). V lost 0 bases, J lost 2 bases, and 13 bases lay in between. The CDR3 has 16 residues.

This clonotype has a handful of counts. This chain joins TRBV4-3 and TRBJ2-7, with D uncertain. Trimming shortened V by 3 bases and J by 0 bases, and 9 bases separated the two germline ends. Germline lookup yields CDR1 LGHNA and CDR2 YSLEER. The CDR3 loop spans 14 amino acids. In DNA form, the CDR3 reads TGCGCCAGCAGCCAGATGGAAAGCTCCTACGAGCAGTACTTC. It encodes CASSQMESSYEQYF.

The gene calls are TRBV7-9 and TRBJ1-1; tentative D call: TRBD1 (5 bases). CDR3 length: 14 residues. Looked up from germline, CDR1 is SEHNR and CDR2 is FQNEAQ (reference sequence). With 10 bases removed from V and 6 bases from J, the gap between germline ends came to 21 bases. CDR3 region: CATLRDRWASEAFF. CDR3 DNA: TGTGCCACCCTGAGAGACAGATGGGCTTCTGAAGCTTTCTTT. Supplemented by reference TRBV7-9 and TRBJ1-1, the full variable domain reads DTGVSQNPRHKITKRGQNVTFRCDPISEHNRLYWYRQTLGQGPEFLTYFQNEAQLEKSRLLSDRFSAERPKGSFSTLEIQRTEQGDSAMYLCATLRDRWASEAFFGQGTRLTVV.

The CDR3: CASSLADLDTQYF. The CDR3 coding sequence is TGTGCCAGCAGTTTAGCAGACCTTGATACGCAGTATTTT. The chain is built from TRBV12-3 or TRBV12-4 and TRBJ2-3, with unresolved D. CDR3 length: 13 amino acids. V lost 0 bases and J lost 6, with 7 bases in between.

V gene TRBV20-1 combines with J gene TRBJ2-7, with 7 bases aligning to TRBD1. Per germline, CDR1 DFQATT and CDR2 SNEGSKA (reference sequence). The CDR3 covers 17 residues. V lost 0 bases to trimming and J lost 1 base; unmatched junction nucleotides: 12. The CDR3 coding sequence is TGCAGTGCTAGAGATGCTTCTAGGCCAGGGGGTTCCTACGAGCAGTACTTC. Translation: CSARDASRPGGSYEQYF.

This clonotype was found a few times. The gene calls are TRBV6-5 and TRBJ1-1, with 8 bases aligning to TRBD1. The germline CDR1 and CDR2 sequences are MNHEY and SVGAGI. This CDR3 is built from 18 residues. Trimming cost V 0 bases and J 3 bases; bases outside gene matches: 12. CDR3 sequence reads: CASSYSSRGPLVDTEAFF. CDR3 sequence (DNA): TGTGCCAGCAGTTACTCGTCCAGGGGGCCACTAGTGGACACTGAAGCTTTCTTT.

The CDR3 nucleotides read TGTGCCAGCAGCGTAATGTTCGCCGGGGAGCTGTTTTTT. This codes for CASSVMFAGELFF. The V gene is TRBV9, the J gene TRBJ2-2; D remains ambiguous. CDR3 length: 13 residues. CDR1 is SGDLS and CDR2 is YYNGEE in the germline V gene. Trimming shortened V by 1 base and J by 6 bases, and 7 bases separated the two germline ends.

This clonotype occurred a few times. The rearrangement uses TRBV7-2 and TRBJ1-2; tentatively, D is TRBD1 (5 bases). CDR3 length equals 15 residues. The germline V gene encodes CDR1 SGHTA and CDR2 FQGNSA. The V end lost 3 bases, the J end lost 8 bases, and 19 bases lay between the germline ends. Here the CDR3 reads CASSFRGAGSYGYTF. In DNA, the CDR3 is TGTGCCAGCAGCTTCCGAGGGGCAGGGTCCTACGGCTACACCTTC.

Ten or more counts support this clonotype. CDR3 amino acids: CATSRDLGGAKNIQYF. The CDR3 bases are TGTGCCACCAGCAGAGATCTCGGCGGCGCCAAAAACATTCAGTACTTC. The V gene is TRBV15, the J gene TRBJ2-4; D not resolved. Trimming shortened V by 0 bases and J by 1 base, and 10 bases separated the two germline ends. The CDR3 is 16 residues long. Looked up from germline, CDR1 is LNHNV and CDR2 is YYDKDF (reference sequence).

V usage is TRBV2 and J usage is TRBJ1-1; no definite D call. The CDR3 consists of 13 residues. Germline V gene lookup returns CDR1 SNHLY and CDR2 FYNNEI. Trimming stripped 0 bases from V and 1 base from J, with 3 bases between. The CDR3 loop is CASSEAPNTEAFF. The CDR3 DNA follows: TGTGCCAGCAGTGAAGCGCCGAACACTGAAGCTTTCTTT.

The chain links TRBV6-2 or TRBV6-3 to TRBJ2-7; 9 bases map to TRBD1. The CDR3 has 15 amino acids. The germline V gene encodes CDR1 MNHEY and CDR2 SVGEGT. V lost 2 bases, J lost 5 bases, and 7 bases stayed unmatched. For the CDR3, the DNA is TGTGCCAGCAGTTACGGGACAGGGAGAATGGACGAGCAGTACTTC. This translates into CASSYGTGRMDEQYF.

This clonotype occurred a few times. The chain uses TRBV5-1 and TRBJ2-7, with 10 bases identical to TRBD1. The CDR3 is made up of 14 amino acids. Trimming removed 0 bases from V and 5 bases from J; junction bases left unmatched: 2. Looked up from germline, CDR1 is SGHRS and CDR2 is YFSETQ. CDR3 DNA: TGCGCCAGCAGCTTGGGACAGGGGGCGGACGAGCAGTACTTC. Encoded protein: CASSLGQGADEQYF.

This clonotype was observed a handful of times. V is TRBV5-1 and J is TRBJ2-1; D possibly matches TRBD1 or TRBD2 (6 bases each). Germline assignment: CDR1 SGHRS and CDR2 YFSETQ. V gave up 4 bases and J gave up 4 bases, with 9 bases separating them. CDR3 size: 13 residues. This CDR3 reads CASSTGAYNEQFF. DNA of the CDR3: TGCGCCAGCAGCACGGGGGCGTACAATGAGCAGTTCTTC.

This clonotype occurred once. The chain uses TRBV6-1 and TRBJ2-4; D gene uncertain. CDR3 length: 15 amino acids. The V and J ends lost 3 bases and 6 bases respectively, with 15 bases between them. The germline V gene encodes CDR1 MNHNS and CDR2 SASEGT. The CDR3 sequence: CASSDPLVSGNIQYF. CDR3 DNA: TGTGCCAGCAGTGATCCCTTAGTATCGGGAAACATTCAGTACTTC.

This clonotype was found a few times. The CDR3 sequence is CSANPTGDVNEKLFF. CDR3 nucleotides: TGCAGTGCTAACCCAACAGGGGATGTTAATGAAAAACTGTTTTTT. This chain uses TRBV20-1 with TRBJ1-4, with TRBD1 identical over 7 bases. Unmatched junction bases numbered 9, after V lost 4 bases and J lost 4 bases. Germline loops: CDR1 DFQATT, CDR2 SNEGSKA (reference sequence). This CDR3 has 15 amino acids.

This clonotype was detected many times. The chain employs TRBV5-1 and TRBJ2-3; 9 bases are shared with TRBD2. Germline V gene sequence: CDR1 SGHRS, CDR2 YFSETQ. V was pared by 1 base and J by 5 bases, with 8 bases of the junction left unmatched. The CDR3 runs 16 residues. DNA for the CDR3: TGCGCCAGCAGCTTGCTGGCGGGAGGGCCGGAAGATACGCAGTATTTT. Translated: CASSLLAGGPEDTQYF.

The chain has TRBV15 and TRBJ1-1; 8 bases are a match to TRBD1. Germline loops: CDR1 LNHNV, CDR2 YYDKDF (reference sequence). The CDR3 spans 14 residues. V lost 3 bases and J lost 4; bases outside the gene matches: 4. The CDR3 coding sequence is TGTGCCACCAGCAGGATCACAGGGGGCACTGAAGCTTTCTTT. The encoded protein is CATSRITGGTEAFF.